These 14 T cell receptor beta chains originate from one sample sequenced in a study of blood T cell repertoires in COVID-19. Sequencing used immunoSEQ multiplex PCR; TCRdb keeps in-frame clones, though not all of them. Of 110,000 or so clones detected, about 88% appear once; the ten largest clones hold around 8.4%. The sequenced material came from peripheral blood. Source of these receptors: a woman aged 70-85 years who had recovered from COVID-19.

This clone was counted only a few times. The V call is TRBV6-6, the J call TRBJ1-5, with a tentative D call TRBD1 (5 bases). The CDR3 spans 13 residues. Trimming left V 5 bases short and J 8 bases short, with 13 bases between. CDR1 and CDR2 (germline): MNHNY, SVGAGI (reference sequence). CDR3 bases: TGTGCCAGCAGTCCTCGGGGGGAGAAGCCCCAGCATTTT. It encodes CASSPRGEKPQHF.

This chain joins TRBV30 and TRBJ1-2; 7 nucleotides match TRBD1. Germline V gene sequence: CDR1 GTSNPN, CDR2 SVGIG (reference sequence). The CDR3 sequence is 13 residues long. V gave up 6 bases and J gave up 1 base; unmatched junction bases: 5. The CDR3: CACPTGINYGYTF. The CDR3 DNA sequence: TGTGCCTGCCCGACAGGGATTAACTATGGCTACACCTTC.

This clone was detected only a few times. The chain uses TRBV7-2 and TRBJ1-4; 7 nucleotides align to TRBD1. Trimming removed 4 bases from V and 8 bases from J; junction bases left unmatched: 10. From germline, CDR1 is SGHTA and CDR2 FQGNSA. This CDR3 comprises 15 residues. In DNA, the CDR3 is TGTGCCAGCAGCTCAACGACAGGGTACGGGGAAAAACTGTTTTTT. This sequence encodes CASSSTTGYGEKLFF. Looking up the rest from reference TRBV7-2 and TRBJ1-4 gives the full variable domain: GAGVSQSPSNKVTEKGKDVELRCDPISGHTALYWYRQSLGQGLEFLIYFQGNSAPDKSGLPSDRFSAERTGGSVSTLTIQRTQQEDSAVYLCASSSTTGYGEKLFFGSGTQLSVL.

This clone was detected a few times. J is TRBJ1-5 and V is TRBV5-1; D unclear. V was shortened by 0 bases and J by 7 bases, with 11 bases between the two germline ends. The germline CDR1 and CDR2 sequences are SGHRS and YFSETQ. CDR3 length equals 14 residues. CDR3 protein: CASSLDEGGQPQHF. CDR3 coding DNA: TGCGCCAGCAGCTTGGACGAGGGCGGGCAGCCCCAGCATTTT.

V usage is TRBV11-3 and J usage is TRBJ2-7; 12 bases line up with TRBD2. After removal of 1 base from V and 2 bases from J, the junction contained 0 bases not matched to a gene. The CDR3 totals 15 residues. The V gene's germline CDR1 is SGHNT and CDR2 YENEEA. The DNA for the CDR3 is TGTGCCAGCAGCTTAGGGACTAGCGGGACCTACGAGCAGTACTTC. This translates into CASSLGTSGTYEQYF.

J is TRBJ2-1 and V is TRBV29-1, with no clear D. The CDR3 spans 10 residues. The germline V and J ends were trimmed by 6 bases and 9 bases, with 9 bases remaining between them. Looked up from germline, CDR1 is SQVTM and CDR2 is ANQGSEA. The CDR3 DNA is TGCAGCGTCGGGTCCGGTGAGCAGTTCTTC. Encoded protein: CSVGSGEQFF.

J is TRBJ2-1 and V is TRBV3-1 (or the pseudogene TRBV3-2); 10 bases line up with TRBD2. CDR1 and CDR2 (germline): LGHDT, YNNKEL (reference sequence). V was clipped by 7 bases and J by 6 bases; unmatched bases: 12. The CDR3 spans 16 residues. The CDR3 loop is CASTSEGSGGFNEQFF. DNA of the CDR3: TGTGCCAGCACCTCGGAGGGTAGCGGGGGGTTCAATGAGCAGTTCTTC.

The J gene is TRBJ2-1, the V gene TRBV21-1; the table calls TRBD1, which could not be checked here. TRBV21-1 is assigned pseudogene status. The CDR3 totals 18 residues. The CDR3 region has the DNA TGTGCCAGCAGCAAAGTCTTTGACCGGGACAGGCCGTACAATGAGCAGTTCTTC. Its translation is CASSKVFDRDRPYNEQFF.

The chain joins TRBV11-3 to TRBJ2-2; TRBD1 matches at 7 bases. The CDR3 runs 15 residues. Trimming took 5 bases from V and 3 from J; bases not matched to a gene: 6. Germline CDR1 reads SGHNT; CDR2 reads YENEEA. The CDR3 sequence is CASSLGQGDTGELFF. The CDR3 DNA is TGTGCCAGCAGCCTGGGGCAGGGGGACACCGGGGAGCTGTTTTTT.

In its sample, this clone was seen once. The gene calls are TRBV9 and TRBJ1-5, with 7 bases matching TRBD1. The germline V gene has CDR1 SGDLS and CDR2 YYNGEE. V trimming: 0 bases; J trimming: 6 bases; junction bases outside the gene matches: 6. The CDR3 runs to 15 residues. This CDR3 is CASSVGDRAGQPQHF. The CDR3 nucleotides read TGTGCCAGCAGCGTAGGAGACAGGGCGGGTCAGCCCCAGCATTTT.

The V and J genes are TRBV7-9 and TRBJ2-1; 14 positions match TRBD2. Per germline, CDR1 SEHNR and CDR2 FQNEAQ (reference sequence). The CDR3 contains 18 residues. The junction had 6 bases not matched to a gene; V was cut back by 5 bases and J by 0 bases. The CDR3 protein is CASSPAGLAGVSYNEQFF. As DNA, the CDR3 is TGTGCCAGCAGCCCCGCGGGACTAGCGGGGGTCTCCTACAATGAGCAGTTCTTC.

This clone was seen a handful of times. The rearrangement links TRBV20-1 to TRBJ1-6; no reliable D call. The V gene's germline CDR1 is DFQATT and CDR2 SNEGSKA (reference sequence). The CDR3 runs 14 residues. V shed 4 bases and J shed 8 bases, with 15 bases lying between them. The CDR3 spells CSAIDNPSDSPLHF. The DNA of the CDR3 is TGCAGTGCTATTGACAACCCATCGGATTCACCCCTCCACTTT.

The V gene is TRBV7-2, the J gene TRBJ1-1; 8 positions agree with TRBD1. V gave up 5 bases and J gave up 0 bases; unmatched junction bases: 5. This CDR3 spans 15 amino acids. Germline V lookup: CDR1 SGHTA, CDR2 FQGNSA. CDR3 in amino acids: CASSIATGVNTEAFF. CDR3 DNA sequence: TGTGCCAGCAGCATCGCGACAGGGGTGAACACTGAAGCTTTCTTT.

This chain links TRBV10-3 with TRBJ2-1; TRBD2 agrees at 10 bases. Trimming removed 2 bases from V and 5 bases from J; junction bases left unmatched: 6. Germline CDR1 is ENHRY and CDR2 is SYGVKD. This CDR3 has 16 amino acids. The CDR3 sequence: CAISERQLAGNNEQFF. CDR3 DNA sequence: TGTGCCATCAGTGAGAGGCAACTAGCGGGGAACAATGAGCAGTTCTTC.